This T cell receptor beta chain was sequenced in a study of cytomegalovirus exposure and HLA in healthy donors. Overall study: Earlier results showed approximately 110 million unique TCR beta sequences derived from roughly 180 million T cells.

Study-level results: What TCR beta sequences reportedly achieved was accurate prediction of HLA-A and HLA-B alleles in most subjects. No immune exposure information besides CMV serostatus was available.

Worth noting for this clone: Its antigen is as yet unknown.

The length of the CDR3 is 13 residues. Per germline, CDR1 MNHNS and CDR2 SASEGT. V lost 6 bases to trimming and J lost 2 bases, with 11 bases between them. The PCR ran on 60 Vbeta and 13 Jbeta primers. Per the original data handling: Counted up in a later analysis, unique TCR beta chains came to about 80 million, with around 10 million shared. Generated by immunoSEQ multiplex PCR, the TCRdb table keeps only in-frame clones and is missing some. V and J calls and clone size are given by that table; D and trimming were obtained from the DNA. The sample lists 180,000 or so clones, approximately 81% occurring once.

The specimen sequenced was PBMCs. The chain combines TRBV6-1 with TRBJ2-7; a possible D gene is TRBD1 (6 bases). This TCR was sampled from a woman aged 45 to 65 in good health and CMV-seronegative. The CDR3 DNA reads TGTGCCAGCAGGATCGACAGGACCTACGAGCAGTACTTC. Its protein is CASRIDRTYEQYF.